The source of this TCR beta chain is a study of technical replicates of blood from several donors. Profiling relied on immunoSEQ multiplex PCR, and the TCRdb table lists in-frame clones only, not all of them. The sample has more than 75,000 clones, roughly 85% seen once; the top ten hold approximately 5%. This CDR3 spans 14 amino acids. Germline values: CDR1 SGHTA, CDR2 FQGNSA. V was trimmed by 1 base and J by 4 bases, leaving 7 bases between them. This chain uses TRBV7-2 with TRBJ2-2; D is undetermined. Sequenced input: PBMCs. The receptor comes from a human donor in good health. Some clones in this sample may be carry-over from other donors' samples. The CDR3 nucleotides read TGTGCCAGCAGCTTAGGTCGCGTCACCGGGGAGCTGTTTTTT. This translates into CASSLGRVTGELFF.